One sample yielded the 24 T cell receptor beta chains listed below, sequenced in a study of monozygotic twins with inflammatory bowel disease. TCRdb reanalyzed the 5' RACE reads, giving one entry per CDR3 protein sequence and no DNA. Its listing shows 330,000 or so distinct CDR3 sequences. Sequenced: blood. These receptors all come from a human donor with ulcerative colitis or Crohn's disease, or a healthy co-twin of an affected twin (not recorded which).

V usage is TRBV7-2 and J usage is TRBJ2-3; TCRdb picks TRBD1, but there is no DNA to check that call. The germline V gene encodes CDR1 SGHTA and CDR2 FQGNSA. This CDR3 has 17 amino acids. The CDR3 reads CASSKNQGAGSTDTQYF.

The chain joins TRBV10-3 to TRBJ1-1. The germline V gene has CDR1 ENHRY and CDR2 SYGVKD. CDR3 length: 14 residues. The CDR3 sequence: CAIRISLKNTEAFF.

J is TRBJ2-7 and V is TRBV20-1; checking the TCRdb D call of TRBD2 is not possible without DNA. This CDR3 comprises 12 residues. In germline, CDR1 is DFQATT, CDR2 SNEGSKA (reference sequence). The CDR3 here is CSAKLVRNEQYF.

The chain links TRBV29-1 to TRBJ2-7; there is no DNA to check the TCRdb D call of TRBD2. CDR1 is SQVTM, CDR2 ANQGSEA, per germline. The CDR3 has 16 residues. CDR3 sequence: CSVEETTSGGPYEQYF.

The rearrangement links TRBV7-9 to TRBJ1-1; TCRdb's D call, TRBD1, is unchecked because there is no DNA. This CDR3 is built from 16 residues. Germline assignment: CDR1 SEHNR and CDR2 FQNEAQ (reference sequence). Here the CDR3 reads CASSNRDRGGKTEAFF.

This sequence joins TRBV20-1 and TRBJ2-3; TCRdb lists TRBD1, though no DNA is available to test this call. The V gene's germline CDR1 is DFQATT and CDR2 SNEGSKA (reference sequence). The CDR3 has 14 amino acids. The CDR3 protein is CSAPQGASTDTQYF.

This chain connects TRBV5-5 to TRBJ2-5; TCRdb outputs TRBD1, but without DNA this stays unchecked. CDR3 length: 13 amino acids. The V gene's germline CDR1 is SGHKS and CDR2 YYEKEE (reference sequence). The CDR3: CASSLEGLETQYF.

The CDR3 is CASTSRTSVRSSTDTQYF. This chain links TRBV11-2 with TRBJ2-3; with no DNA, the TCRdb D assignment of TRBD2 cannot be verified. Germline V CDR1 and CDR2: SGHAT, FQNNGV. The CDR3 is 18 amino acids.

The J gene is TRBJ1-6, the V gene TRBV18; the D gene TCRdb calls, TRBD1, cannot be checked with no DNA. The CDR3 extends over 18 amino acids. CDR1 is KGHSH and CDR2 is LQKENI in the germline V gene. CDR3 residues: CASSPEVTGGVSSSPLHF.

The CDR3 spells CASSFYIDQPQHF. This rearrangement joins TRBV5-1 to TRBJ1-5. Germline V lookup: CDR1 SGHRS, CDR2 YFSETQ. The length of the CDR3 is 13 residues.

The J gene is TRBJ2-3, the V gene TRBV7-2; TCRdb indicates TRBD1, and absent DNA this call remains unverified. Per the germline V gene, CDR1 is SGHTA and CDR2 is FQGNSA. The CDR3 has 16 amino acids. CDR3 amino acids: CASSSGTDGSTDTQYF. Full variable domain (rest looked up from reference TRBV7-2 and TRBJ2-3): GAGVSQSPSNKVTEKGKDVELRCDPISGHTALYWYRQSLGQGLEFLIYFQGNSAPDKSGLPSDRFSAERTGGSVSTLTIQRTQQEDSAVYLCASSSGTDGSTDTQYFGPGTRLTVL.

The rearrangement joins TRBV3-1 to TRBJ2-7. This CDR3 has 14 amino acids. Germline V gene lookup returns CDR1 LGHDT and CDR2 YNNKEL (reference sequence). The CDR3: CASSQEGYPYEQYF.

This chain connects TRBV12-3 or TRBV12-4 to TRBJ1-5. The CDR3 loop spans 14 amino acids. CDR3 sequence reads: CASSLDPYNQPQHF.

V usage is TRBV20-1 and J usage is TRBJ1-1; no DNA is available, so the TRBD1 call from TCRdb remains unchecked. The CDR3 runs 15 residues. CDR1 and CDR2 (germline): DFQATT, SNEGSKA (reference sequence). The CDR3 loop reads CSARGTQDRGGKAFF.

This chain connects TRBV4-2 to TRBJ1-3. This CDR3 is 17 amino acids long. Germline values: CDR1 LGHNA, CDR2 YNFKEQ. The CDR3 reads CASSQEYTSSSGNTIYF.

The rearrangement links TRBV18 to TRBJ2-1. CDR1 is KGHSH and CDR2 is LQKENI in the germline V gene. The CDR3 has 17 amino acids. This CDR3 reads CASSPSSSAVTYNEQFF.

This chain joins TRBV5-1 and TRBJ2-2; there is no DNA to check the TCRdb D call of TRBD1. CDR1 is SGHRS, CDR2 YFSETQ, per germline. This CDR3 is 15 amino acids long. The CDR3 loop is CASSLDGGAAGELFF.

The chain couples TRBV9 to TRBJ2-7; the D call from TCRdb, TRBD2, cannot be confirmed without DNA. This CDR3 is built from 14 residues. The V gene's germline CDR1 is SGDLS and CDR2 YYNGEE. CDR3: CASSRDLLHYEQYF.

The V and J genes are TRBV21-1 and TRBJ1-2; the D gene TCRdb calls, TRBD1, cannot be checked with no DNA. TRBV21-1 is a recognized pseudogene. The CDR3 extends over 18 amino acids. The chain's CDR3 is CASSKEGAGAENKEGYTF.

The V call is TRBV11-2, the J call TRBJ1-6; TCRdb's D call of TRBD1 is untestable without DNA. CDR3 length: 15 residues. Germline V CDR1 and CDR2: SGHAT, FQNNGV. This CDR3 is CASSLGQSNNSPLHF.

V and J are TRBV20-1 and TRBJ2-1; the TCRdb call, TRBD2, lacks DNA for checking. The germline V gene encodes CDR1 DFQATT and CDR2 SNEGSKA (reference sequence). The CDR3 loop spans 14 amino acids. This CDR3 reads CSFRTSGSSNEQFF.

The chain uses TRBV19 and TRBJ1-1. The germline V gene has CDR1 LNHDA and CDR2 SQIVND (reference sequence). This CDR3 is 15 amino acids long. The CDR3 loop is CASSINNYPNTEAFF.

The rearrangement joins TRBV28 to TRBJ1-6. The CDR3 length is 12 residues. Germline assignment: CDR1 MDHEN and CDR2 SYDVKM. CDR3 in amino acids: CASSLTTSPLHF.

The chain couples TRBV29-1 to TRBJ2-5; TCRdb picks TRBD2, but there is no DNA to check that call. The CDR3 has 15 amino acids. Germline V CDR1 and CDR2: SQVTM, ANQGSEA. The CDR3 spells CSVRTSGEPAETQYF.